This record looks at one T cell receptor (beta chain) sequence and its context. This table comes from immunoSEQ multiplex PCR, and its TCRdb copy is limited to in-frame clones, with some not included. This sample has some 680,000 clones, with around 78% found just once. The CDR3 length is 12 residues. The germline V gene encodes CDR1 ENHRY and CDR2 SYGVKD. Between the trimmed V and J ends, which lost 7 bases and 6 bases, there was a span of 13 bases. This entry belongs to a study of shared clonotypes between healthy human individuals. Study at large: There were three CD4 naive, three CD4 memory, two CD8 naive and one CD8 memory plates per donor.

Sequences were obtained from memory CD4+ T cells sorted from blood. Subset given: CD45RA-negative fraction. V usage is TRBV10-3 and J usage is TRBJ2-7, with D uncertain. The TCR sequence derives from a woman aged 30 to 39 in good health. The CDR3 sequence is CAIIPSDCEQYF. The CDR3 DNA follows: TGTGCCATCATACCTAGTGATTGCGAGCAGTACTTC.